These 19 T cell receptor beta chains were all obtained from the same sample, sequenced in a study of blood T cell repertoires in COVID-19. The table came from immunoSEQ multiplex PCR; TCRdb's copy has only in-frame clones and leaves some out. The data show fewer than 200,000 clones, 70% to 85% seen once. The sample taken for sequencing was PBMCs or T cells enriched from blood (not recorded which). The receptors originated from a woman aged 55-70 years with acute COVID-19.

V is TRBV7-2 and J is TRBJ1-1; TRBD1 matches 7 bases. From germline, CDR1 is SGHTA and CDR2 FQGNSA. With 2 bases clipped from V and 5 bases from J, the junction kept 5 bases outside the gene matches. The length of the CDR3 is 14 residues. The CDR3 protein is CASSLQGEETEAFF. CDR3 DNA sequence: TGTGCCAGCAGCTTACAGGGGGAGGAGACTGAAGCTTTCTTT.

This clone was seen a handful of times. The rearrangement uses TRBV10-2 and TRBJ2-1; 14 bases align to TRBD2. Germline assignment: CDR1 WSHSY and CDR2 SAAADI. This CDR3 region has 15 residues. V lost 4 bases to trimming and J lost 4 bases; unmatched junction nucleotides: 0. The CDR3 region is CASSGLAGGYNEQFF. In DNA, the CDR3 is TGCGCCAGCAGTGGACTAGCGGGGGGGTACAATGAGCAGTTCTTC.

V is TRBV4-3 and J is TRBJ2-3, with 10 bases lining up with TRBD1. V lost 0 bases and J lost 4; bases outside the gene matches: 10. Per germline, CDR1 LGHNA and CDR2 YSLEER. The CDR3 totals 18 residues. For the CDR3, the DNA is TGCGCCAGCAGCCAAGAGAGGACAGGGGGGGGTGGGCCAGATACGCAGTATTTT. It specifies CASSQERTGGGGPDTQYF.

This clone was seen a handful of times. This chain links TRBV27 with TRBJ2-5; the match to TRBD2 covers 7 bases. Germline V gene data show CDR1 as MNHEY and CDR2 as SMNVEV (reference sequence). The CDR3 spans 15 residues. V shed 0 bases and J 2 bases; nucleotides not matched to a gene: 3. Written as DNA, the CDR3 is TGTGCCAGCAGTTTATCTGTGGGAGGGCAAGAGACCCAGTACTTC. Protein: CASSLSVGGQETQYF.

This CDR3 is CASSPPTVTKSYEQYF. The CDR3 DNA reads as TGTGCCAGCAGCCCCCCGACAGTAACCAAATCCTACGAGCAGTACTTC. V gene TRBV7-9 combines with J gene TRBJ2-7; a weak D match, TRBD1 (5 bases). The CDR3 sequence is 16 residues long. Trimming shortened V by 5 bases and J by 1 base, and 18 bases separated the two germline ends. Germline V gene sequence: CDR1 SEHNR, CDR2 FQNEAQ (reference sequence).

The chain employs TRBV4-2 and TRBJ2-1; 10 positions agree with TRBD2. V lost 2 bases to trimming and J lost 2 bases; unmatched junction nucleotides: 3. The germline CDR1 and CDR2 sequences are LGHNA and YNFKEQ. CDR3 length: 16 amino acids. CDR3 residues: CASSQIAGGAYNEQFF. CDR3 nucleotides: TGTGCCAGCAGCCAAATAGCGGGGGGCGCCTACAATGAGCAGTTCTTC.

The V call is TRBV5-1, the J call TRBJ2-5, with TRBD1 identical over 9 bases. The CDR3 is 14 residues long. From germline, CDR1 is SGHRS and CDR2 YFSETQ. The V and J ends lost 4 bases and 2 bases, in that order; junction bases with no gene match: 3. The CDR3 sequence is CASSRDRAQETQYF. As DNA, the CDR3 is TGCGCCAGCAGCCGGGACAGGGCACAAGAGACCCAGTACTTC.

The chain has TRBV30 and TRBJ2-3; TRBD1 might be the D (5 bases). Germline CDR1 and CDR2: GTSNPN and SVGIG (reference sequence). V lost 1 base to trimming and J lost 4 bases, with 9 bases between them. This CDR3 is built from 13 residues. The CDR3 region is CAWSAQTADTQYF. CDR3 DNA: TGTGCCTGGAGTGCTCAGACAGCAGATACGCAGTATTTT.

The chain uses TRBV28 and TRBJ2-2; the D is unclear. The V gene's germline CDR1 is MDHEN and CDR2 SYDVKM. Trimming stripped 6 bases from V and 7 bases from J, with 18 bases between. The CDR3 sequence is 15 residues long. CDR3 sequence (DNA): TGTGCCAGCAGCTTAACAAGAGGCCCGGTCGGGGAGCTGTTTTTT. This gives the protein CASSLTRGPVGELFF. The variable domain in full, completed from reference TRBV28 and TRBJ2-2, reads DVKVTQSSRYLVKRTGEKVFLECVQDMDHENMFWYRQDPGLGLRLIYFSYDVKMKEKGDIPEGYSVSREKKERFSLILESASTNQTSMYLCASSLTRGPVGELFFGEGSRLTVL.

V gene TRBV7-8 combines with J gene TRBJ2-1; 8 bases match TRBD2. The length of the CDR3 is 11 residues. Germline CDR1 and CDR2: SGHVS and FQNEAQ. DNA of the CDR3: TGTGGCCCGGGACTAGTCTTTGAGCAGTTCTTC. This sequence encodes CGPGLVFEQFF.

J is TRBJ2-1 and V is TRBV6-1; the D gene is possibly TRBD1 (6 bases). V lost 3 bases and J lost 0, with 15 bases in between. Germline values: CDR1 MNHNS, CDR2 SASEGT. The CDR3 covers 17 residues. Here the CDR3 reads CASSDRGDTSSYNEQFF. In DNA, the CDR3 is TGTGCCAGCAGTGACAGGGGCGATACGAGCTCCTACAATGAGCAGTTCTTC.

J is TRBJ2-1 and V is TRBV20-1; maybe TRBD2 (6 bases). Germline V lookup: CDR1 DFQATT, CDR2 SNEGSKA (reference sequence). CDR3 size: 10 residues. The V end was cut by 7 bases, the J end by 8 bases, with 9 bases between. As DNA, the CDR3 is TGCAGTGGCTGGGGGGATGAGCAGTTCTTC. Translated, it gives CSGWGDEQFF.

This chain links TRBV30 with TRBJ1-2; weak D call: TRBD1 (6 bases). Germline lookup yields CDR1 GTSNPN and CDR2 SVGIG (reference sequence). This CDR3 has 11 amino acids. Between the trimmed V and J ends, which lost 7 bases and 8 bases, there was a span of 14 bases. In DNA, the CDR3 is TGTGCCTCCAAGGGGACATCGGGCTACACCTTC. Amino acid sequence: CASKGTSGYTF. Together with reference TRBV30 and TRBJ1-2, the CDR3 gives the full variable domain: SQTIHQWPATLVQPVGSPLSLECTVEGTSNPNLYWYRQAAGRGLQLLFYSVGIGQISSEVPQNLSASRPQDRQFILSSKKLLLSDSGFYLCASKGTSGYTFGSGTRLTVV.

This clone showed up just once. The rearrangement uses TRBV27 and TRBJ1-1; D possibly corresponds to TRBD1 (5 bases). V was clipped by 6 bases and J by 5 bases, with 16 bases between them. This CDR3 has 14 amino acids. CDR1 is MNHEY and CDR2 is SMNVEV in the germline V gene (reference sequence). The CDR3 sequence: CASSWGRGETEAFF. CDR3 nucleotides: TGTGCCAGCAGCTGGGGACGCGGGGAGACTGAAGCTTTCTTT.

This clone was counted a single time. The V gene is TRBV6-5, the J gene TRBJ1-3; maybe TRBD1 (5 bases). The CDR3 runs 14 residues. V lost 6 bases and J 5 bases, leaving 14 bases between the germline ends. Germline V CDR1 and CDR2: MNHEY, SVGAGI. CDR3 residues: CASSSEGRRNTIYF. The DNA of the CDR3 is TGTGCCAGCAGCAGCGAGGGGAGGAGAAACACCATATATTTT.

The chain joins TRBV4-3 to TRBJ2-7; maybe TRBD2 (6 bases). The CDR3 length is 16 residues. Germline V gene lookup returns CDR1 LGHNA and CDR2 YSLEER. Trimming took off 1 base at V and 0 bases at J, with 13 bases between the two ends. In DNA form, the CDR3 reads TGCGCCAGCAGCCAAGGTAGCGGCCCGAGCTCCTACGAGCAGTACTTC. Amino acid sequence: CASSQGSGPSSYEQYF.

V usage is TRBV6-6 and J usage is TRBJ1-2, with a possible D match to TRBD1 (6 bases). Trimming removed 6 bases at V and 4 bases at J, with 9 bases between. The CDR3 length is 12 residues. Germline V lookup: CDR1 MNHNY, CDR2 SVGAGI (reference sequence). CDR3 in amino acids: CASRTQGYGYTF. As DNA, the CDR3 is TGTGCCAGCAGAACACAGGGCTATGGCTACACCTTC.

The chain joins TRBV14 to TRBJ2-1, with D hard to call. The CDR3 has 14 residues. Trimming left V 5 bases short and J 3 bases short, with 11 bases between. Per germline, CDR1 SGHDN and CDR2 FVKESK. The CDR3 coding sequence is TGTGCCAGCAGCTACTCTTCTATCTACAATGAGCAGTTCTTC. Its translation: CASSYSSIYNEQFF.

The genes are TRBV7-2 and TRBJ2-2; 9 nucleotides match TRBD2. With 1 base clipped from V and 5 bases from J, the junction kept 8 bases outside the gene matches. Germline lookup yields CDR1 SGHTA and CDR2 FQGNSA. This CDR3 contains 17 residues. CDR3 DNA sequence: TGTGCCAGCAGCTTAGAAGTCCTAGCGGGGATAACCGGGGAGCTGTTTTTT. Encoded protein: CASSLEVLAGITGELFF.